The 13 T cell receptor beta chains below were found in one sample sequenced in a study of blood T cell repertoires in COVID-19 (dated by TCRdb to the early 2020s). The library came from the immunoSEQ multiplex PCR assay. This immuneACCESS table, as held by TCRdb, lists in-frame sequences with V and J called but not all clones. Of the missing ones, under half trace to an unresolved V gene in checked studies; the others have no known cause. This sample gives over 250,000 clones in total; 87% of them show up just once. The ten largest clonotypes hold 1.5% of the sample. Specimen: peripheral blood. Receptors originate from a middle-aged woman who had recovered from COVID-19.

The V gene is TRBV10-2, the J gene TRBJ1-5; the D is unclear. There are 13 residues in the CDR3. With 6 bases removed from V and 2 bases from J, the gap between germline ends came to 8 bases. CDR1 is WSHSY, CDR2 SAAADI, per germline. CDR3 protein: CASRRVGNQPQHF. The CDR3 coding sequence is TGCGCCAGCAGGCGGGTTGGCAATCAGCCCCAGCATTTT.

The chain has TRBV2 and TRBJ1-5; 7 nucleotides match TRBD1. V lost 10 bases to trimming and J lost 1 base; unmatched junction nucleotides: 16. CDR1 and CDR2 from the germline V gene are SNHLY and FYNNEI. The CDR3 length is 17 residues. The CDR3: CATGSARGGASNQPQHF. DNA for the CDR3: TGTGCCACCGGATCGGCTCGAGGGGGCGCAAGCAATCAGCCCCAGCATTTT.

The J gene is TRBJ2-2, the V gene TRBV3-1 (or the pseudogene TRBV3-2), with D maybe TRBD2 (7 bases). The CDR3 has 16 residues. V lost 7 bases and J lost 6, with 21 bases in between. The V gene's germline CDR1 is LGHDT and CDR2 YNNKEL (reference sequence). CDR3 bases: TGTGCCAGCACCAAGTGGGAGGGGGGCGATGCCGGGGAGCTGTTTTTT. Its protein is CASTKWEGGDAGELFF.

The rearrangement joins TRBV10-3 to TRBJ2-3, with 8 bases identical to TRBD2. The CDR3 contains 17 residues. Trimming took 2 bases from V and 4 from J; bases not matched to a gene: 11. Germline CDR1 is ENHRY and CDR2 is SYGVKD. The CDR3 DNA follows: TGTGCCATCAGTGAGCCCAGGTACGGGGGGGCATCAGATACGCAGTATTTT. This translates into CAISEPRYGGASDTQYF.

The chain joins TRBV5-8 to TRBJ1-2, with 9 nucleotides matching TRBD1. Germline loops: CDR1 SGHTS, CDR2 YDEGEE. This CDR3 comprises 17 residues. After removal of 0 bases from V and 4 bases from J, the junction contained 10 bases not matched to a gene. The DNA for the CDR3 is TGTGCCAGCAGCTTGGATCAATGGGGACAGGGTTCCTATGGCTACACCTTC. Its translation: CASSLDQWGQGSYGYTF.

The chain carries TRBV28 and TRBJ2-5; 11 bases map to TRBD2. Germline loops: CDR1 MDHEN, CDR2 SYDVKM. The V gene end was trimmed by 6 bases and the J gene end by 4 bases; junction bases not matched to a gene: 4. This CDR3 comprises 14 residues. CDR3 DNA: TGTGCCAGCAGGCTAGCGGGGGGCGGAGAGACCCAGTACTTC. Its translation: CASRLAGGGETQYF.

The genes are TRBV7-7 and TRBJ2-5; 9 bases align to TRBD1. The ends lost 5 bases at V and 4 bases at J; junction bases unmatched: 5. The germline CDR1 and CDR2 sequences are SSHAT and FNYEAQ (reference sequence). This CDR3 is built from 14 residues. The CDR3 DNA follows: TGTGCCAGCAGCCTAACAGGGGGCGGAGAGACCCAGTACTTC. Translation: CASSLTGGGETQYF.

The CDR3: CASSYAGGAEKLFF. For the CDR3, the DNA is TGTGCCAGCAGCTACGCAGGGGGTGCTGAAAAACTGTTTTTT. J is TRBJ1-4 and V is TRBV5-4; TRBD1 matches at 7 bases. This CDR3 is built from 14 residues. V trimming: 3 bases; J trimming: 7 bases; junction bases outside the gene matches: 6. Germline CDR1 and CDR2: SGHNT and YYREEE (reference sequence).

V and J are TRBV3-1 (or the pseudogene TRBV3-2) and TRBJ2-5; D call uncertain. Trimming removed 6 bases at V and 1 base at J, with 6 bases between. The germline V gene has CDR1 LGHDT and CDR2 YNNKEL (reference sequence). The CDR3 is made up of 12 amino acids. In DNA form, the CDR3 reads TGTGCCAGCAGGGGCCTCCAAGAGACCCAGTACTTC. Translating gives CASRGLQETQYF.

The chain employs TRBV29-1 and TRBJ2-3; TRBD1 aligns across 12 bases. The CDR3 extends over 14 amino acids. CDR1 is SQVTM and CDR2 is ANQGSEA in the germline V gene. Trimming took 4 bases from V and 5 from J; bases not matched to a gene: 4. CDR3 sequence: CSVGDRGPQDTQYF. The CDR3, as DNA: TGCAGCGTTGGGGACAGGGGGCCCCAAGATACGCAGTATTTT.

The genes are TRBV11-3 and TRBJ2-7; 11 nucleotides match TRBD1. The CDR3 length is 14 residues. Germline V gene sequence: CDR1 SGHNT, CDR2 YENEEA. V lost 5 bases to trimming and J lost 5 bases; unmatched junction nucleotides: 5. The CDR3 nucleotides read TGTGCCAGCAGCCCAGGGACAGGGGGGGACGAGCAGTACTTC. It is translated as CASSPGTGGDEQYF.

The chain links TRBV5-6 to TRBJ1-2, with 9 nucleotides matching TRBD1. The V and J ends lost 5 bases and 0 bases, in that order; junction bases with no gene match: 11. The germline V gene encodes CDR1 SGHDT and CDR2 YYEEEE. The CDR3 runs to 17 residues. CDR3: CASSPGPGQGSNYGYTF. Here the CDR3 DNA reads TGTGCCAGCAGTCCGGGACCGGGACAGGGATCTAACTATGGCTACACCTTC.

The V call is TRBV6-5, the J call TRBJ1-4, with 9 bases aligning to TRBD1. Germline V lookup: CDR1 MNHEY, CDR2 SVGAGI. The CDR3 has 16 amino acids. V trimming: 0 bases; J trimming: 4 bases; junction bases outside the gene matches: 3. The CDR3 loop is CASSYSGTGFNEKLFF. DNA of the CDR3: TGTGCCAGCAGTTACTCCGGGACAGGGTTTAATGAAAAACTGTTTTTT.